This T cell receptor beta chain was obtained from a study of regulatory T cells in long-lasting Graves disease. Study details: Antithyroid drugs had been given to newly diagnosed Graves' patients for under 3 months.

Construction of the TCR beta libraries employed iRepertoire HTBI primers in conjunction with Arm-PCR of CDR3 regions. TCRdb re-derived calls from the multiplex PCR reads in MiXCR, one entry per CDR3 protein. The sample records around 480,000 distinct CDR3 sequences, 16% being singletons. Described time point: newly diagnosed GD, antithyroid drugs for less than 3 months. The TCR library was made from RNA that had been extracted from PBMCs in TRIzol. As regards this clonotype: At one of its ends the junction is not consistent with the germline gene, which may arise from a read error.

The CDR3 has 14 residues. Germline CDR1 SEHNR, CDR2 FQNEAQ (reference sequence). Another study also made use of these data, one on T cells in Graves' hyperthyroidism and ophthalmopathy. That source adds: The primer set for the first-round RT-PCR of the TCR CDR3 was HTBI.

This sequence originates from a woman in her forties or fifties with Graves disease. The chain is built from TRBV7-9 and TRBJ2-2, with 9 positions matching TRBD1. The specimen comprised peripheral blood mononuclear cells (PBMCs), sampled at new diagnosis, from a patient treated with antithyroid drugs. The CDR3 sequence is CANSLQGATGELFF. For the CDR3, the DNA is TGTGCCAACAGCTTACAGGGGGCCACCGGGGAGCTGTTTTTT. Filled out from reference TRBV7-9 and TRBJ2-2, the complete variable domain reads DTGVSQNPRHKITKRGQNVTFRCDPISEHNRLYWYRQTLGQGPEFLTYFQNEAQLEKSRLLSDRFSAERPKGSFSTLEIQRTEQGDSAMYLCANSLQGATGELFFGEGSRLTVL.